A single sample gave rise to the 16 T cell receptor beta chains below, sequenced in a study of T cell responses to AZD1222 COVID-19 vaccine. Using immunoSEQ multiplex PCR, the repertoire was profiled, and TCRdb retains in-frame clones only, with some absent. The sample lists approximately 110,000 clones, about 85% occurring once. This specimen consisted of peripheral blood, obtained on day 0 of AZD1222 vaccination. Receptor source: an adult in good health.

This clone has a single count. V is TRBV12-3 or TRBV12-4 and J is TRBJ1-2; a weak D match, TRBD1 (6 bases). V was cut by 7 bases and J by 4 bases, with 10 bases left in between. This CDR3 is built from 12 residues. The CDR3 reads CASNQGSYGYTF. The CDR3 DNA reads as TGTGCCAGCAACCAGGGGAGCTATGGCTACACCTTC.

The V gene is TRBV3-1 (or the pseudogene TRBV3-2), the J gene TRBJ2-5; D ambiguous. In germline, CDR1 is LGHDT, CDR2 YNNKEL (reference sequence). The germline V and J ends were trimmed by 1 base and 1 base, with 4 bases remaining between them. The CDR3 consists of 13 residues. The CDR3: CASSQGTQETQYF. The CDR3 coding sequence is TGTGCCAGCAGCCAAGGAACCCAAGAGACCCAGTACTTC.

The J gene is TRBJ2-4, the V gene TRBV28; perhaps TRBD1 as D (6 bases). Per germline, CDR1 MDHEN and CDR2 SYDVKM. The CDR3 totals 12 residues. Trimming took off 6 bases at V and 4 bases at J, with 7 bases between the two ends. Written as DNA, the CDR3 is TGTGCCAGCAGCGGACAGAAAAACATTCAGTACTTC. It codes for CASSGQKNIQYF.

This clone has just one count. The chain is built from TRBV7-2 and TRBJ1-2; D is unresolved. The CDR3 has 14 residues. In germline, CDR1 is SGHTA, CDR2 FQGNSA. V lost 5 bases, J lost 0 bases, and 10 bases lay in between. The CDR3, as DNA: TGTGCCAGCAGCCCAGACGGAGCTAACTATGGCTACACCTTC. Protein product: CASSPDGANYGYTF.

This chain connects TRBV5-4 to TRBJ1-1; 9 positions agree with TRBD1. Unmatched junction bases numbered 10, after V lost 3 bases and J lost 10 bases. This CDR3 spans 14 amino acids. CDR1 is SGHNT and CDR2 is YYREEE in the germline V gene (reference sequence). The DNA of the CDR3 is TGTGCCAGCAGCTCCGACGGACAGGGGAATGGAGCTTTCTTT. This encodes CASSSDGQGNGAFF.

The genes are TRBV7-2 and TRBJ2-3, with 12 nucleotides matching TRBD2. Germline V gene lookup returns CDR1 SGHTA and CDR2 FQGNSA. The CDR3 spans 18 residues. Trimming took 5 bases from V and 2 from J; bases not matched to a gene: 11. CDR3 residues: CASSQGPTSGGSTDTQYF. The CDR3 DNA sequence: TGTGCCAGCAGCCAAGGGCCTACTAGCGGGGGGTCCACAGATACGCAGTATTTT.

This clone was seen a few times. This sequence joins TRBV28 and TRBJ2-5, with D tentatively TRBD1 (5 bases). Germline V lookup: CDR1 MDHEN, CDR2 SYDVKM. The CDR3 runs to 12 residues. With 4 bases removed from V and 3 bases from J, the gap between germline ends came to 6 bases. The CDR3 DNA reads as TGTGCCAGCAGTTCAGGGAAAGAGACCCAGTACTTC. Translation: CASSSGKETQYF. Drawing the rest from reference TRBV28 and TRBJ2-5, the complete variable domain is DVKVTQSSRYLVKRTGEKVFLECVQDMDHENMFWYRQDPGLGLRLIYFSYDVKMKEKGDIPEGYSVSREKKERFSLILESASTNQTSMYLCASSSGKETQYFGPGTRLLVL.

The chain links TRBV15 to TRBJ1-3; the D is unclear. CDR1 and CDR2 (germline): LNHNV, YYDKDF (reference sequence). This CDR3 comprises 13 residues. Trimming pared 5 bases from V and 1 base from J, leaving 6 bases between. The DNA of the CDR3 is TGTGCCACCAGCCTCGCGTCTGGAAACACCATATATTTT. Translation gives CATSLASGNTIYF.

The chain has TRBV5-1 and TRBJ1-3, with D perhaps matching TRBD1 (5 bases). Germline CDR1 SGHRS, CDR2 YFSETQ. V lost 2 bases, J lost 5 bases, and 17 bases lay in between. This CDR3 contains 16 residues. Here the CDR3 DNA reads TGCGCCAGCAGCTTTGCCGGGGACCGAACTCGAAACACCATATATTTT. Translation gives CASSFAGDRTRNTIYF.

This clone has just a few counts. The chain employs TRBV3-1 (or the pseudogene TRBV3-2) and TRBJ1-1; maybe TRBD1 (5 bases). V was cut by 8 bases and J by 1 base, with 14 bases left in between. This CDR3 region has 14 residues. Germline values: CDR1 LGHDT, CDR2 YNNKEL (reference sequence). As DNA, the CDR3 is TGTGCCAGCGCAGGACAATTTTCGAACACTGAAGCTTTCTTT. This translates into CASAGQFSNTEAFF.

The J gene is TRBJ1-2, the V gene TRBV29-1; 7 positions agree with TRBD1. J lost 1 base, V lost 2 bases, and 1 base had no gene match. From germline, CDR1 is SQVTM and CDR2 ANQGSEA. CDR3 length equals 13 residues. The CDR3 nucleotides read TGCAGCGTTGAACAGGGGGATAACTATGGCTACACCTTC. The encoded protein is CSVEQGDNYGYTF.

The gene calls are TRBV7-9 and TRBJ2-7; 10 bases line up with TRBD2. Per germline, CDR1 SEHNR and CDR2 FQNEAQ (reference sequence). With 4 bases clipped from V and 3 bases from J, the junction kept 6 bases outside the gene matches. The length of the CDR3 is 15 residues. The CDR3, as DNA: TGTGCCAGCAGCTCCCCTAGCGGGGGAATCTACGAGCAGTACTTC. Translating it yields CASSSPSGGIYEQYF.

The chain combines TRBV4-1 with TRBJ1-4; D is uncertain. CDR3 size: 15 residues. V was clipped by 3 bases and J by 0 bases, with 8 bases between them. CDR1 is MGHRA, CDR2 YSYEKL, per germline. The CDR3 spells CASSQVQTTNEKLFF. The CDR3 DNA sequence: TGCGCCAGCAGCCAGGTACAGACAACTAATGAAAAACTGTTTTTT.

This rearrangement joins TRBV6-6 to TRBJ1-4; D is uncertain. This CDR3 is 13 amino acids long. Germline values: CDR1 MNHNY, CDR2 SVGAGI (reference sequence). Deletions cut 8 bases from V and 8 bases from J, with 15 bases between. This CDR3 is CASGLGVQEKLFF. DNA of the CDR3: TGTGCCAGCGGTTTAGGAGTGCAAGAAAAACTGTTTTTT.

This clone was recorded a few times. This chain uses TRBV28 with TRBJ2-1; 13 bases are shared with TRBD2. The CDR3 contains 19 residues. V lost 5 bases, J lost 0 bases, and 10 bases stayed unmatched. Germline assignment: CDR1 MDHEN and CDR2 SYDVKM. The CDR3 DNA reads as TGTGCCAGCAGTAGCAGACTAGCGGGGGGCCCTCCCTCCTACAATGAGCAGTTCTTC. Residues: CASSSRLAGGPPSYNEQFF.

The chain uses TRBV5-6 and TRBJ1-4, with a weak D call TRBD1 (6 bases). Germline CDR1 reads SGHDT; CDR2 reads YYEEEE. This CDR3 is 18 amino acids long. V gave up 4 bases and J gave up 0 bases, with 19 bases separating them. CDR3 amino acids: CASSPRQEPFATNEKLFF. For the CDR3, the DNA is TGTGCCAGCAGCCCGAGACAGGAGCCCTTTGCAACTAATGAAAAACTGTTTTTT.